The rows below give T cell receptor beta chains drawn from one sample of a study of T-cell memory formation after mild COVID-19. Using its own MiXCR run on the 5' RACE reads, TCRdb lists one record per CDR3 protein. The data contain a few hundred thousand distinct CDR3 sequences, approximately 21% of them singletons. Sequencing was performed on PBMCs or a T cell subset sorted from them (not recorded which). These receptors originate from an adult woman who had mild COVID-19 (a few samples of this study predate the infection). Cell type and time point are not known. Both conserved end residues are part of each CDR3. D genes are given only for firm matches. Expanded clones are given a class, and other clones once, few, many or no size at all.

v_call: TRBV15
d_call: TRBD2
clone_size: few
j_call: TRBJ2-1
cdr3_aa: CATSRPRLAGELDEQFF
cdr3_nt: TGTGCCACCAGCAGACCAAGACTAGCGGGAGAGCTGGATGAGCAGTTCTTC

v_call: TRBV6-5
d_call: TRBD1
clone_size: few
j_call: TRBJ1-1
cdr3_aa: CASSDRTGGNTEAFF
cdr3_nt: TGTGCCAGCAGTGACCGGACAGGAGGGAACACTGAAGCTTTCTTT

v_call: TRBV19
d_call: -
clone_size: -
j_call: TRBJ1-2
cdr3_aa: CASTFLGQVGGYTF
cdr3_nt: TGTGCCAGTACCTTCCTTGGGCAGGTCGGCGGCTACACCTTC

v_call: TRBV4-2
d_call: TRBD1
clone_size: once
j_call: TRBJ2-3
cdr3_aa: CASSQDTGTGLVTDTQYF
cdr3_nt: TGTGCCAGCAGCCAGGATACCGGGACAGGGCTAGTAACAGATACGCAGTATTTT

v_call: TRBV12-3/TRBV12-4
d_call: TRBD2
clone_size: few
j_call: TRBJ2-5
cdr3_aa: CASSSPSGGPGTQYF
cdr3_nt: TGTGCCAGCAGTTCGCCTAGCGGGGGGCCGGGGACCCAGTACTTC

v_call: TRBV4-1
d_call: -
clone_size: -
j_call: TRBJ2-5
cdr3_aa: CASSQVYGPLETQYF
cdr3_nt: TGCGCCAGCAGCCAAGTCTATGGTCCCTTGGAGACCCAGTACTTC

v_call: TRBV20-1
d_call: TRBD2
clone_size: -
j_call: TRBJ2-3
cdr3_aa: CSAGRLAGGNPGTDTQYF
cdr3_nt: TGCAGTGCTGGACGACTAGCGGGGGGGAATCCGGGCACAGATACGCAGTATTTT

v_call: TRBV3-1
d_call: -
clone_size: -
j_call: TRBJ2-5
cdr3_aa: CASSPYGTKQTQYF
cdr3_nt: TGTGCCAGCAGCCCATACGGGACAAAACAGACCCAGTACTTC

v_call: TRBV6-5
d_call: -
clone_size: -
j_call: TRBJ1-1
cdr3_aa: CASSYSFGRMNTEAFF
cdr3_nt: TGTGCCAGCAGTTACTCTTTCGGCCGGATGAACACTGAAGCTTTCTTT

v_call: TRBV7-9
d_call: TRBD1
clone_size: few
j_call: TRBJ1-2
cdr3_aa: CASSPTDRGAGYTF
cdr3_nt: TGTGCCAGCAGCCCGACCGACAGGGGGGCTGGCTACACCTTC

v_call: TRBV28
d_call: TRBD1
clone_size: few
j_call: TRBJ2-7
cdr3_aa: CASSLRQGVSDEQYF
cdr3_nt: TGTGCCAGCAGCTTGAGACAGGGGGTCAGTGACGAGCAGTACTTC

v_call: TRBV3-1
d_call: -
clone_size: -
j_call: TRBJ2-7
cdr3_aa: CASSQAGVGSYEQYF
cdr3_nt: TGTGCCAGCAGCCAAGCGGGAGTAGGGTCCTACGAGCAGTACTTC

v_call: TRBV7-3
d_call: -
clone_size: -
j_call: TRBJ1-1
cdr3_aa: CASSLTLTGSNTEAFF
cdr3_nt: TGTGCCAGCAGCTTAACGCTGACCGGGTCGAACACTGAAGCTTTCTTT

v_call: TRBV5-1
d_call: TRBD2
clone_size: many
j_call: TRBJ2-3
cdr3_aa: CASSLTAGGTDTQYF
cdr3_nt: TGCGCCAGCAGCTTGACGGCGGGAGGGACAGATACGCAGTATTTT

v_call: TRBV6-5
d_call: TRBD1
clone_size: -
j_call: TRBJ1-2
cdr3_aa: CASSPTGGGYGYTF
cdr3_nt: TGTGCCAGCAGTCCCACAGGGGGAGGGTATGGCTACACCTTC

v_call: TRBV20-1
d_call: -
clone_size: -
j_call: TRBJ2-2
cdr3_aa: CSARDYHRNTGELFF
cdr3_nt: TGCAGTGCTAGGGACTACCACAGGAACACCGGGGAGCTGTTTTTT

v_call: TRBV4-1
d_call: -
clone_size: -
j_call: TRBJ2-6
cdr3_aa: CASSPGRLKISSGANVLTF
cdr3_nt: TGCGCCAGCAGCCCCGGGCGGCTGAAAATCTCCTCTGGGGCCAACGTCCTGACTTTC

v_call: TRBV10-3
d_call: TRBD2
clone_size: -
j_call: TRBJ2-3
cdr3_aa: CAISEFVSGTSTDTQYF
cdr3_nt: TGTGCCATCAGTGAGTTTGTTAGCGGGACTAGCACAGATACGCAGTATTTT

v_call: TRBV6-5
d_call: -
clone_size: few
j_call: TRBJ2-1
cdr3_aa: CASSYHPQGRNNEQFF
cdr3_nt: TGTGCCAGCAGTTACCATCCCCAGGGCCGGAACAATGAGCAGTTCTTC

v_call: TRBV7-9
d_call: -
clone_size: few
j_call: TRBJ2-1
cdr3_aa: CASSQGGGQFF
cdr3_nt: TGTGCCAGCAGCCAAGGGGGGGGGCAGTTCTTC

v_call: TRBV29-1
d_call: -
clone_size: -
j_call: TRBJ2-1
cdr3_aa: CSGNTGFGGSSYNEQFF
cdr3_nt: TGCAGCGGGAATACAGGGTTCGGAGGGAGCTCCTACAATGAGCAGTTCTTC

v_call: TRBV7-3
d_call: TRBD1
clone_size: few
j_call: TRBJ1-2
cdr3_aa: CASSLRRTGTGNGYTF
cdr3_nt: TGTGCCAGCAGCTTACGCCGTACCGGGACAGGGAATGGCTACACCTTC

v_call: TRBV6-1
d_call: -
clone_size: -
j_call: TRBJ1-3
cdr3_aa: CASTLGSIEGNTIYF
cdr3_nt: TGTGCCAGCACTCTCGGCTCAATTGAGGGAAACACCATATATTTT

v_call: TRBV30
d_call: -
clone_size: -
j_call: TRBJ2-1
cdr3_aa: CAWSRGRAKPEQFF
cdr3_nt: TGTGCCTGGAGTCGGGGGCGGGCAAAGCCGGAGCAGTTCTTC

v_call: TRBV5-5
d_call: -
clone_size: -
j_call: TRBJ1-5
cdr3_aa: CASSLGLGNQPQHF
cdr3_nt: TGTGCCAGCAGCTTGGGGTTGGGAAATCAGCCCCAGCATTTT

v_call: TRBV7-3
d_call: -
clone_size: -
j_call: TRBJ2-2
cdr3_aa: CASSLWSGARTGELFF
cdr3_nt: TGTGCCAGCAGCTTATGGTCAGGGGCGAGGACCGGGGAGCTGTTTTTT

v_call: TRBV20-1
d_call: TRBD1
clone_size: -
j_call: TRBJ2-1
cdr3_aa: CSARGIAEGAHEQFF
cdr3_nt: TGCAGTGCTAGAGGGATAGCTGAGGGGGCACATGAGCAGTTCTTC

v_call: TRBV2
d_call: TRBD1
clone_size: -
j_call: TRBJ2-5
cdr3_aa: CASSDWIGTGSHETQYF
cdr3_nt: TGTGCCAGCAGTGACTGGATTGGGACAGGGAGTCACGAGACCCAGTACTTC

v_call: TRBV3-1
d_call: TRBD2
clone_size: few
j_call: TRBJ2-7
cdr3_aa: CASSFSGTSYEQYF
cdr3_nt: TGTGCCAGCAGCTTCTCCGGGACTAGCTACGAGCAGTACTTC

v_call: TRBV20-1
d_call: TRBD2
clone_size: once
j_call: TRBJ2-7
cdr3_aa: CSARGGTSGEQYF
cdr3_nt: TGCAGTGCTAGAGGTGGGACTAGCGGCGAGCAGTACTTC